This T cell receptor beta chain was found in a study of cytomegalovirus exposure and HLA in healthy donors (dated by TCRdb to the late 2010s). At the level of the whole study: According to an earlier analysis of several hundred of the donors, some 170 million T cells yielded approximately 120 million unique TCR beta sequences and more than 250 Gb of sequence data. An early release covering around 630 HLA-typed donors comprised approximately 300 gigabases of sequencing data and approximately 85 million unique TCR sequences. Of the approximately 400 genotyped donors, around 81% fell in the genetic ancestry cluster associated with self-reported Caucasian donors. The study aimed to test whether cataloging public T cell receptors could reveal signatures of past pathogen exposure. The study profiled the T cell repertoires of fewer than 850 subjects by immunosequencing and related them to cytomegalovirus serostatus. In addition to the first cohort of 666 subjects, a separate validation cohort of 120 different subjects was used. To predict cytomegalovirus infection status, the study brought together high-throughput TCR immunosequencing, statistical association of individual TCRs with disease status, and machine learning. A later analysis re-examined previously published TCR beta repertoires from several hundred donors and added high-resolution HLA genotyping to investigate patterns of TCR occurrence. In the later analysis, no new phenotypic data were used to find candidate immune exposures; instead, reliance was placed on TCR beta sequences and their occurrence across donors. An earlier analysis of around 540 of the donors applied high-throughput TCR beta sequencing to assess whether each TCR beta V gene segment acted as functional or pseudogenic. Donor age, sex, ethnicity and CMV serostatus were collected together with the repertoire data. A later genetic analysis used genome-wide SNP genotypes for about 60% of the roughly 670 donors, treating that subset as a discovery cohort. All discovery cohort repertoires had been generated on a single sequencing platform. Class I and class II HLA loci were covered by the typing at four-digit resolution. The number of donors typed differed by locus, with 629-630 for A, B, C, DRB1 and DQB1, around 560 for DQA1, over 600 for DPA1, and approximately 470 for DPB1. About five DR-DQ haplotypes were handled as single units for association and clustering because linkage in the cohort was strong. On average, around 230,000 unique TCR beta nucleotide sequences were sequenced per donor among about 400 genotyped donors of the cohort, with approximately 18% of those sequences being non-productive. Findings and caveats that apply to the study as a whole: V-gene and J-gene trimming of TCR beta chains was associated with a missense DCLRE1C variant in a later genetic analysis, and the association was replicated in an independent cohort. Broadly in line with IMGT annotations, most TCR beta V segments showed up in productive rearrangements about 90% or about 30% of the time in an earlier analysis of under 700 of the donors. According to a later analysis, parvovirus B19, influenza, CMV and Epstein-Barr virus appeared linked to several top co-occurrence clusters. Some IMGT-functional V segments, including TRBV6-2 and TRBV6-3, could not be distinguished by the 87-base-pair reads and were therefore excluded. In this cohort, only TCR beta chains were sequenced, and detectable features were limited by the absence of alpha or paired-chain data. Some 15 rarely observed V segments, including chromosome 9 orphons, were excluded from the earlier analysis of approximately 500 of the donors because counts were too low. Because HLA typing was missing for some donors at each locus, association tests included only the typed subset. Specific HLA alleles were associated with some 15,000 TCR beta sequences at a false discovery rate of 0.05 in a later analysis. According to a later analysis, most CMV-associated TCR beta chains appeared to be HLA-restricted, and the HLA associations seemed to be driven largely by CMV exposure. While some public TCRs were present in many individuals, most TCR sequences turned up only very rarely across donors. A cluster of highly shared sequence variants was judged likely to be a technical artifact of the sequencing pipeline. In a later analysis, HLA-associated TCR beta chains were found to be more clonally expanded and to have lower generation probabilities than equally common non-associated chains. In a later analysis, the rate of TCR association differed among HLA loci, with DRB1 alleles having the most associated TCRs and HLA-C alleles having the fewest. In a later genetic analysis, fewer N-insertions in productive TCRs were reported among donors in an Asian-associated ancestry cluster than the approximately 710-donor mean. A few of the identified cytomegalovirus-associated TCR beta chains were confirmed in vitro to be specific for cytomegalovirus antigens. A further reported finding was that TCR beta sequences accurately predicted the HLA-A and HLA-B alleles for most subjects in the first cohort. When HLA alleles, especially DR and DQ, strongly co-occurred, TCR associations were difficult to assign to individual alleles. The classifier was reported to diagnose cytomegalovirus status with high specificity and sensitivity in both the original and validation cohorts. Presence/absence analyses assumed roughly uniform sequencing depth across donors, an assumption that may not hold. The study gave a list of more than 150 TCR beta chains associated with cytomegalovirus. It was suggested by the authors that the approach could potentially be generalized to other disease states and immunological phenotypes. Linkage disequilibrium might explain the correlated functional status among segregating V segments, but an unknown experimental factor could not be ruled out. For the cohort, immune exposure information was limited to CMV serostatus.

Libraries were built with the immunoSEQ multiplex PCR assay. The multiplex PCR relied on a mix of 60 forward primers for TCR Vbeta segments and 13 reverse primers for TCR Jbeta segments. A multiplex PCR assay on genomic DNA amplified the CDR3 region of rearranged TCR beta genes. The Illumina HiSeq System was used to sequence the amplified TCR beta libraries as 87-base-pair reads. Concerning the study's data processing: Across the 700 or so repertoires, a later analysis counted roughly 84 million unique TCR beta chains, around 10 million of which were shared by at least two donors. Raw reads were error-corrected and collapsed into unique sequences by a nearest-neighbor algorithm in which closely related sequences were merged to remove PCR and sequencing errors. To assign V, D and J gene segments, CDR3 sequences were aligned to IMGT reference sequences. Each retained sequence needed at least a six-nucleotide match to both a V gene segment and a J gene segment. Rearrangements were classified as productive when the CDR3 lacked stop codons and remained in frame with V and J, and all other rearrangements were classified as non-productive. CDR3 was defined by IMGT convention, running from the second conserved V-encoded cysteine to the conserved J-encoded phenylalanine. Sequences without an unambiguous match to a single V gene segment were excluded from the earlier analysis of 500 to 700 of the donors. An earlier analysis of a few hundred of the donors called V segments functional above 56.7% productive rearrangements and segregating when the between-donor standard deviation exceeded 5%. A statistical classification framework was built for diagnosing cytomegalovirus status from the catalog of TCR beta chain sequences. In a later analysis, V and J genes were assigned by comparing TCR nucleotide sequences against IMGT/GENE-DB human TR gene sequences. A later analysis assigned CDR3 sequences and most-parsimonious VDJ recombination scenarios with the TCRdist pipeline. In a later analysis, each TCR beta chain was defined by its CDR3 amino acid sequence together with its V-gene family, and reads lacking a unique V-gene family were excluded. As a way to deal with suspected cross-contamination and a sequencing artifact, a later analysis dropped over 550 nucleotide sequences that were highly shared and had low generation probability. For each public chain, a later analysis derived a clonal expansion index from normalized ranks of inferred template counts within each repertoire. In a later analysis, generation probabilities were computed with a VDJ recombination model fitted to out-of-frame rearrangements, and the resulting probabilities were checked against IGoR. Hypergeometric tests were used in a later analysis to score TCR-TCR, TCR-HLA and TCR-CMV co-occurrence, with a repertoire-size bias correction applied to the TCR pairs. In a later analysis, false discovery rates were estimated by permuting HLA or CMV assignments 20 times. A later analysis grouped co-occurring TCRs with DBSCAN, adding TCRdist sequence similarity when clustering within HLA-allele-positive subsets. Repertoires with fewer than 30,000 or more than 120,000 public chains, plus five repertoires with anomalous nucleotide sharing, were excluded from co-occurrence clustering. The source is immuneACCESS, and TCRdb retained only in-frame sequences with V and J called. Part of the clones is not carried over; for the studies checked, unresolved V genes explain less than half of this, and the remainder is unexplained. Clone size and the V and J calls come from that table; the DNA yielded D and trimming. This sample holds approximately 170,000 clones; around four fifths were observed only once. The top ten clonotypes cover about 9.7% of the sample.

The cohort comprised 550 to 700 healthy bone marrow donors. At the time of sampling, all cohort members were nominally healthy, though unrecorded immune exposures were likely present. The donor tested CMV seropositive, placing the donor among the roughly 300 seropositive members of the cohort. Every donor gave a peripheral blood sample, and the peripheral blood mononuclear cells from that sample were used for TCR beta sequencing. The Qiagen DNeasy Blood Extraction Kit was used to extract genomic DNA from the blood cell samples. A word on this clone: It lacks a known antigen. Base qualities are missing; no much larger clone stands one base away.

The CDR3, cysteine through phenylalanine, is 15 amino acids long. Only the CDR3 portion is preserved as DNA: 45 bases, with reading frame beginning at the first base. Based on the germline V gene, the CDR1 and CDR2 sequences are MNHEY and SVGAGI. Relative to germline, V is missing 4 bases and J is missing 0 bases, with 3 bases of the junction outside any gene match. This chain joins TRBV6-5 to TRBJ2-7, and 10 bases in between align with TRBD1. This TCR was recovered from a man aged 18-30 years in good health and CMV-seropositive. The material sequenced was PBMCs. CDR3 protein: CASSSWTGGSYEQYF. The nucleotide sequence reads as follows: TGTGCCAGCAGTTCCTGGACAGGGGGCTCCTACGAGCAGTACTTC.